These 23 T cell receptor beta chains were sequenced from one sample in a study of blood T cell repertoires in COVID-19. Using immunoSEQ multiplex PCR, the repertoire was profiled, and TCRdb retains in-frame clones only, with some absent. The repertoire holds fewer than 250,000 clones, 80% to 95% seen once, with roughly 0.8% in the top ten. The sample comprised peripheral blood. These TCRs come from a man aged 30 to 45 with COVID-19, enrolled during active disease.

The rearrangement links TRBV6-5 to TRBJ1-2, with D tentatively TRBD1 (5 bases). The CDR3 covers 13 residues. Germline lookup yields CDR1 MNHEY and CDR2 SVGAGI. V lost 6 bases to trimming and J lost 2 bases, with 10 bases between them. The CDR3 loop reads CASSPQGNYGYTF. DNA for the CDR3: TGTGCCAGCAGCCCCCAGGGCAACTATGGCTACACCTTC.

The V and J genes are TRBV10-2 and TRBJ1-2; perhaps TRBD1 as D (5 bases). Trimming took 4 bases from V and 0 from J, leaving 12 bases between them. The CDR3 totals 15 residues. The V gene's germline CDR1 is WSHSY and CDR2 SAAADI. The CDR3 DNA is TGCGCCAGCAGTGGAACAGGCTCAGCTAACTATGGCTACACCTTC. Amino acids: CASSGTGSANYGYTF.

The J gene is TRBJ2-3, the V gene TRBV5-4, with TRBD2 as a possible D gene (7 bases). The V gene's germline CDR1 is SGHNT and CDR2 YYREEE (reference sequence). The CDR3 covers 17 residues. The V and J ends lost 4 bases and 7 bases respectively, with 25 bases between them. DNA of the CDR3: TGTGCCAGCAGCCGAGAGGGGGGGGGCTTAAGTGGCAATACGCAGTATTTT. Protein product: CASSREGGGLSGNTQYF.

CDR3 in amino acids: CASRGTDTEAFF. The CDR3 DNA reads as TGTGCCAGCAGGGGGACTGACACTGAAGCTTTCTTT. This chain links TRBV6-6 with TRBJ1-1; D is perhaps TRBD1 (5 bases). V gave up 6 bases and J gave up 3 bases, with 8 bases separating them. The CDR3 covers 12 residues. In germline, CDR1 is MNHNY, CDR2 SVGAGI (reference sequence).

The gene calls are TRBV10-3 and TRBJ2-7, with 10 nucleotides matching TRBD1. Germline V CDR1 and CDR2: ENHRY, SYGVKD. With V trimmed by 5 bases and J by 6 bases, 7 bases remained unmatched. This CDR3 has 14 residues. The CDR3 loop reads CAISRGTGVIEQYF. Here the CDR3 DNA reads TGTGCCATCAGTCGTGGGACAGGGGTTATCGAGCAGTACTTC.

The chain employs TRBV3-1 (or the pseudogene TRBV3-2) and TRBJ2-7; 7 nucleotides match TRBD2. The CDR3 has 15 amino acids. The germline gives CDR1 LGHDT, CDR2 YNNKEL (reference sequence). V lost 1 base to trimming and J lost 4 bases; unmatched junction nucleotides: 7. The CDR3 here is CASSQGGGDAYEQYF. For the CDR3, the DNA is TGTGCCAGCAGCCAAGGGGGGGGAGATGCATACGAGCAGTACTTC.

On this clone: This CDR3 is also generated by other DNA sequences in the sample. J is TRBJ1-2 and V is TRBV3-1 (or the pseudogene TRBV3-2), with 7 bases fitting TRBD1. The CDR3 consists of 14 residues. Looked up from germline, CDR1 is LGHDT and CDR2 is YNNKEL (reference sequence). The J segment lost 2 bases and the V segment lost 1 base, leaving 1 base of the junction unmatched. CDR3 region: CASSQGTGNYGYTF. The CDR3 DNA reads TGTGCCAGCAGCCAAGGGACAGGAAACTATGGCTACACCTTC.

V gene TRBV11-2 combines with J gene TRBJ2-7, with D tentatively TRBD2 (5 bases). The CDR3 extends over 13 amino acids. CDR1 SGHAT and CDR2 FQNNGV come from the germline V gene. V lost 3 bases and J 4 bases, leaving 10 bases between the germline ends. CDR3 bases: TGTGCCAGCAGCTTGTGGACTGAGTACGAGCAGTACTTC. It specifies CASSLWTEYEQYF.

The V gene is TRBV10-3, the J gene TRBJ2-1; 8 bases match TRBD1. Germline V gene lookup returns CDR1 ENHRY and CDR2 SYGVKD. V was clipped by 7 bases and J by 7 bases; unmatched bases: 9. The CDR3 has 14 amino acids. CDR3 loop: CAITTQGAENEQFF. In DNA, the CDR3 is TGTGCCATCACGACCCAGGGGGCGGAAAATGAGCAGTTCTTC.

The chain carries TRBV4-2 and TRBJ2-1; D is possibly TRBD2 (6 bases). The CDR3 has 16 amino acids. In germline, CDR1 is LGHNA, CDR2 YNFKEQ. V lost 1 base to trimming and J lost 6 bases, with 16 bases between them. The CDR3 DNA reads as TGTGCCAGCAGCCAAGGCCCACTAGCTTACGGCAATGAGCAGTTCTTC. Amino acids: CASSQGPLAYGNEQFF.

V and J are TRBV6-6 and TRBJ1-3; 7 bases align to TRBD1. The CDR3 spans 14 residues. CDR1 and CDR2 from the germline V gene are MNHNY and SVGAGI (reference sequence). V dropped 4 bases and J dropped 0; count of bases not matched to a gene: 0. CDR3 DNA: TGTGCCAGCAGTTCAGGGGGCTCTGGAAACACCATATATTTT. Protein: CASSSGGSGNTIYF.

The genes are TRBV19 and TRBJ2-3; 9 bases fit TRBD2. The CDR3 loop spans 15 amino acids. V was pared by 7 bases and J by 2 bases, with 7 bases of the junction left unmatched. Germline V gene sequence: CDR1 LNHDA, CDR2 SQIVND (reference sequence). CDR3 in amino acids: CASMWRGGTTDTQYF. As DNA, the CDR3 is TGTGCCAGTATGTGGCGGGGGGGAACCACAGATACGCAGTATTTT.

V usage is TRBV5-1 and J usage is TRBJ2-5; the D gene is possibly TRBD2 (5 bases). The CDR3 extends over 14 amino acids. V was shortened by 0 bases and J by 5 bases, with 11 bases between the two germline ends. Per the germline V gene, CDR1 is SGHRS and CDR2 is YFSETQ. The CDR3 loop reads CASSLVGPGETQYF. The CDR3 region has the DNA TGCGCCAGCAGCTTGGTTGGGCCGGGGGAGACCCAGTACTTC.

V gene TRBV19 combines with J gene TRBJ1-1, with TRBD1 matching over 8 bases. V lost 6 bases to trimming and J lost 5 bases; unmatched junction nucleotides: 11. CDR1 and CDR2 from the germline V gene are LNHDA and SQIVND (reference sequence). This CDR3 is built from 15 residues. The CDR3 region is CASSRPQGAGTEAFF. The CDR3 DNA reads TGTGCCAGTAGCCGTCCCCAGGGGGCCGGTACTGAAGCTTTCTTT.

The rearrangement links TRBV5-4 to TRBJ2-1; 8 bases match TRBD2. The CDR3 loop spans 12 amino acids. Germline V gene data show CDR1 as SGHNT and CDR2 as YYREEE (reference sequence). V dropped 3 bases and J dropped 9; count of bases not matched to a gene: 2. CDR3 protein: CASSSGGPEQFF. CDR3 bases: TGTGCCAGCAGCTCGGGGGGGCCTGAGCAGTTCTTC.

This chain connects TRBV20-1 to TRBJ2-7; tentatively, D is TRBD2 (7 bases). Trimming cost V 3 bases and J 8 bases, with 11 bases left between them. The CDR3 extends over 11 amino acids. Germline lookup yields CDR1 DFQATT and CDR2 SNEGSKA (reference sequence). CDR3 residues: CSAREGGKQYF. DNA for the CDR3: TGCAGTGCTAGGGAGGGGGGGAAGCAGTACTTC.

Regarding this clone: Other DNA sequences in this specimen translate into the identical CDR3. The V gene is TRBV19, the J gene TRBJ1-1; 9 bases are a match to TRBD1. Germline trimming cut 2 bases from V and 5 bases from J; bases unmatched to any gene: 3. The germline V gene has CDR1 LNHDA and CDR2 SQIVND (reference sequence). The CDR3 has 14 residues. The CDR3 loop is CASSITGGNTEAFF. DNA for the CDR3: TGTGCCAGTAGTATAACAGGGGGCAATACTGAAGCTTTCTTT.

This sequence joins TRBV6-5 and TRBJ2-3; 8 nucleotides agree with TRBD1. The CDR3 sequence is 16 residues long. Trimming cost V 3 bases and J 4 bases; bases outside gene matches: 9. CDR1 MNHEY and CDR2 SVGAGI come from the germline V gene. The CDR3 nucleotides read TGTGCCAGCAGTTATTTCGGCGGACAGGGATCAGATACGCAGTATTTT. Translation: CASSYFGGQGSDTQYF.

The chain combines TRBV19 with TRBJ1-4; TRBD1 matches 11 bases. The V gene's germline CDR1 is LNHDA and CDR2 SQIVND (reference sequence). This CDR3 is 17 amino acids long. Trimming removed 4 bases from V and 2 bases from J; junction bases left unmatched: 6. CDR3 sequence (DNA): TGTGCCAGTAGTACCGGACAGGGGGCAGGGACTAATGAAAAACTGTTTTTT. This gives the protein CASSTGQGAGTNEKLFF.

This chain connects TRBV15 to TRBJ2-3; D might be TRBD1 (6 bases). V was trimmed by 6 bases and J by 1 base, leaving 14 bases between them. The length of the CDR3 is 15 residues. The germline V gene encodes CDR1 LNHNV and CDR2 YYDKDF (reference sequence). The CDR3 coding sequence is TGTGCCACCAGTCCCTCGGGACATCGCACAGATACGCAGTATTTT. Protein: CATSPSGHRTDTQYF.

This clone has just one count. The chain carries TRBV2 and TRBJ2-2; no clear D. CDR3 length equals 13 residues. Between the trimmed V and J ends, which lost 8 bases and 4 bases, there was a span of 11 bases. Germline V lookup: CDR1 SNHLY, CDR2 FYNNEI. The chain's CDR3 is CASLIEPTGELFF. CDR3 nucleotides: TGTGCCAGCCTAATAGAACCCACCGGGGAGCTGTTTTTT.

This clone was found a few times. The CDR3 reads CASSALQYEQYF. The CDR3 region has the DNA TGTGCCAGCAGTGCTTTACAGTACGAGCAGTACTTC. The chain is built from TRBV2 and TRBJ2-7, with unresolved D. Trimming cost V 4 bases and J 4 bases, with 8 bases left between them. From germline, CDR1 is SNHLY and CDR2 FYNNEI. This CDR3 is 12 amino acids long.

V and J are TRBV6-1 and TRBJ2-5; 8 bases match TRBD2. CDR3 size: 13 residues. CDR1 and CDR2 (germline): MNHNS, SASEGT. V gave up 2 bases and J gave up 7 bases; unmatched junction bases: 3. CDR3 sequence reads: CASSESRGGTQYF. DNA for the CDR3: TGTGCCAGCAGTGAAAGTCGGGGGGGGACCCAGTACTTC.